The subject of this entry is one T cell receptor beta chain. The antigen remains unidentified. Trimming shortened V by 1 base and J by 4 bases, and 6 bases separated the two germline ends. The germline V gene has CDR1 MNHEY and CDR2 SMNVEV (reference sequence). The CDR3 is 13 amino acids. This sample is part of a study of OX40 agonist ivuxolimab in advanced cancers. General study points: Researchers report that CD8+ T cells had, on average, more expanded clones than CD4+.

Here immunoSEQ multiplex PCR was the method, and the copy in TCRdb shows in-frame clones only, minus some. The sample holds around 94,000 clones; 80% to 90% are singletons and the top ten take 0.31%. Sample: CD4+ or CD8+ T cells sorted from blood, taken in a trial of the OX40 agonist ivuxolimab. The chain uses TRBV27 and TRBJ2-3; D unresolved. The TCR was taken from an adult with an advanced solid tumor such as melanoma, head and neck, liver or kidney cancer. The CDR3 here is CASSLLPPDTQYF. DNA for the CDR3: TGTGCCAGCAGTTTATTGCCCCCAGATACGCAGTATTTT.